A selection of T cell receptor beta chains follows, all from one sample in a study of T cell responses to AZD1222 COVID-19 vaccine. Assay: immunoSEQ multiplex PCR; the TCRdb copy retains only in-frame clones and omits some. The repertoire holds 150,000 to 200,000 clones, with roughly 94% as singletons. The specimen was peripheral blood, collected 28 days after the second AZD1222 dose. These TCRs come from an adult who received the AZD1222 COVID-19 vaccine. The conserved cysteine and the conserved F or W are not part of the CDR3 here.

TRBJ1-5,TRBV19,ASRKGSNQPQH
TRBJ1-1,TRBV18,ASSPAGTGRTEAF
TRBJ2-5,TRBV10-1,ASSVPATGGIFQETQY
TRBJ2-5,TRBV6-5,ASRRDTLGGTQY
TRBJ2-2,TRBV30,AWSLRNTGELF
TRBJ1-6,TRBV7-2,ASSVGTYRSSYNSPLH
TRBJ2-3,TRBV10-3,AISPDSVDTQY
TRBJ1-1,TRBV20-1,SASKSPREAEAF
TRBJ1-5,TRBV2,ATRGQSNQPQH
TRBJ1-2,TRBV3-1/TRBV3-2,ASSQDKGLYGYT
TRBJ1-1,TRBV9,ASSSFQGRGEAF
TRBJ2-3,TRBV4-2,ASSQEQLTDTQY
TRBJ1-1,TRBV20-1,SAQKNTEAF
TRBJ1-1,TRBV11-3,ASSLEMRRRTEAF
TRBJ1-1,TRBV19,ASSIKAQGRGAF
TRBJ2-2,TRBV2,ASSVGEVTGELF
TRBJ2-1,TRBV9,ASSAWTGTAYNEQF
TRBJ1-1,TRBV19,ASTYGGNTEAF
TRBJ2-2,TRBV7-3,ASSLLGGAGTGELF
TRBJ2-7,TRBV7-9,ASSLRGLRTGPYEQY
TRBJ1-3,TRBV3-1/TRBV3-2,ASSQPTGYSGNTIY
TRBJ1-2,TRBV6-5,ASRPLRVGYGYT
TRBJ2-5,TRBV5-4,ASSLVSSGVGETQY
TRBJ1-5,TRBV19,ASTPTGTGDWYSNQPQH
TRBJ1-4,TRBV5-4,ASSLDYKENEKLF
TRBJ2-1,TRBV11-2,ASSLLPGNEQF
TRBJ1-2,TRBV5-1,ASSQREATNGYT
TRBJ2-1,TRBV29-1,SASRAGGLNEQF
TRBJ1-6,TRBV7-8,ASSPWTRNNSPLH
TRBJ1-6,TRBV27,ASRNTGTSNNSPLH
TRBJ1-2,TRBV29-1,SVLGTGKDGGYT
TRBJ1-1,TRBV18,ASSPGVSTEAF
TRBJ2-1,TRBV9,ASSVEAGVPASSYNEQF
TRBJ2-7,TRBV9,ASSPRDGNAKQY
TRBJ2-5,TRBV5-1,ASSYSKETQY
TRBJ1-1,TRBV10-3,AISEGGTEAF
TRBJ2-3,TRBV5-4,ASSLGAGGRTDTQY
TRBJ2-5,TRBV11-3,ASSLGSRWLGAETQY
TRBJ1-5,TRBV19,ASIGTGGGQPQH
TRBJ1-4,TRBV15,ATSRVQGPYPGEKLF
TRBJ1-2,TRBV7-9,ASSSEGPSGGGYT
TRBJ2-7,TRBV18,ASSTGLVSYEQY
TRBJ2-5,TRBV30,AWSVTGTPDLETQY
TRBJ1-1,TRBV7-9,ASSLEGTVAF
TRBJ1-1,TRBV5-1,ASSLRTGGTEAF
TRBJ1-2,TRBV4-1,ASSQETGWNYGYT